The rows below give T cell receptor beta chains drawn from one sample of a study of blood T cells in healthy people across ages. MiXCR, applied by TCRdb to the 5' RACE reads, yields one record per CDR3 protein. The sample has 1.5 million to 2 million distinct CDR3 sequences, 49% seen once. The sequenced material came from blood. The source of these receptors is a woman aged 40 to 49 in good health. Both conserved end residues are part of each CDR3. Each record gives: J gene, D gene, V gene, clone size, CDR3 DNA, CDR3 protein. The D gene is left open where the match is weak. Clone size is stated in some rows and not others, as once, few, many or a class when expanded.

j_call: TRBJ2-3
d_call: NA
v_call: TRBV6-2/TRBV6-3
clone_size: NA
cdr3_nt: TGTGCCAGCAGTGAGGAGCTGTGGCGGGGGCGGCAGGCGCAGTATTTT
cdr3_aa: CASSEELWRGRQAQYF

j_call: TRBJ1-1
d_call: TRBD1
v_call: TRBV6-2/TRBV6-3
clone_size: NA
cdr3_nt: TGTGCCAGCAGTTACAGGACAGGGTGGAACACTGAAGCTTTCTTT
cdr3_aa: CASSYRTGWNTEAFF

j_call: TRBJ2-5
d_call: NA
v_call: TRBV12-3/TRBV12-4
clone_size: NA
cdr3_nt: TGTGCCAGCAGGCGACCCAGGCAAGAGACCCAGTACTTC
cdr3_aa: CASRRPRQETQYF

j_call: TRBJ1-2
d_call: NA
v_call: TRBV28
clone_size: once
cdr3_nt: TGTGCCAGCAGTTTTAGAACTTACAGGGAGGGAGAAATTAACTATGGCTACACCTTC
cdr3_aa: CASSFRTYREGEINYGYTF

j_call: TRBJ2-7
d_call: NA
v_call: TRBV7-6
clone_size: NA
cdr3_nt: TGTGCCAGCAGCTTAGCTTCTCGGGCCCTCAATGAGCAGTACTTC
cdr3_aa: CASSLASRALNEQYF

j_call: TRBJ2-4
d_call: TRBD2
v_call: TRBV7-2
clone_size: NA
cdr3_nt: TGTGCCAGCAGCCACACTAGCGGGGGGGCCAAAAACATTCAGTACTTC
cdr3_aa: CASSHTSGGAKNIQYF

j_call: TRBJ1-2
d_call: NA
v_call: TRBV5-1
clone_size: NA
cdr3_nt: TGTGCCAGCAGTCCCGAGGGGGGCAACTATGGCTACACCTTC
cdr3_aa: CASSPEGGNYGYTF

j_call: TRBJ2-7
d_call: TRBD2
v_call: TRBV13
clone_size: NA
cdr3_nt: TGTGCCAGCAGCCCAAGCGGGGGCGTCGGAGAGACCCGGTACTTC
cdr3_aa: CASSPSGGVGETRYF

j_call: TRBJ1-1
d_call: TRBD1
v_call: TRBV12-3/TRBV12-4
clone_size: NA
cdr3_nt: TGTGCCAGCCGGATTGCAGGGGGGAACACTGAAGCTTTCTTT
cdr3_aa: CASRIAGGNTEAFF

j_call: TRBJ1-4
d_call: NA
v_call: TRBV4-1
clone_size: NA
cdr3_nt: TGCGCCAGCAGCCAAGTAGACGGAACAGGGCGGGAAAAACTGTTTTTT
cdr3_aa: CASSQVDGTGREKLFF

j_call: TRBJ2-2
d_call: NA
v_call: TRBV2
clone_size: NA
cdr3_nt: TGTGCCAGCAGTGAAATCGTCGGGGAGCTGTTTTTT
cdr3_aa: CASSEIVGELFF

j_call: TRBJ1-4
d_call: NA
v_call: TRBV5-1
clone_size: NA
cdr3_nt: TGCGCCAGCAGCTTTGCTAAGAATGAAAAACTGTTTTTT
cdr3_aa: CASSFAKNEKLFF

j_call: TRBJ1-5
d_call: TRBD1
v_call: TRBV20-1
clone_size: once
cdr3_nt: TGCAGTGCTAGACCTCATGACAGGGGTTCCAATCAGCCCCAGCATTTT
cdr3_aa: CSARPHDRGSNQPQHF

j_call: TRBJ2-7
d_call: NA
v_call: TRBV27
clone_size: few
cdr3_nt: TGTGCCAGCAGTTATACGGGACACGAGCAGTACTTC
cdr3_aa: CASSYTGHEQYF

j_call: TRBJ2-3
d_call: NA
v_call: TRBV7-9
clone_size: few
cdr3_nt: TGTGCCAGCAGCAGAGGAGAGGCAGATACGCAGTATTTT
cdr3_aa: CASSRGEADTQYF

j_call: TRBJ2-1
d_call: TRBD1
v_call: TRBV27
clone_size: few
cdr3_nt: TGTGCCAGCAGTTTCCTGGGGCAGGGGGCGAATGATGAGCAGTTCTTC
cdr3_aa: CASSFLGQGANDEQFF

j_call: TRBJ2-3
d_call: NA
v_call: TRBV20-1
clone_size: few
cdr3_nt: TGCAGTGCTAGGCCCCCCCACGGGGTAAACACAGATACGCAGTATTTT
cdr3_aa: CSARPPHGVNTDTQYF

j_call: TRBJ2-7
d_call: TRBD2
v_call: TRBV2
clone_size: NA
cdr3_nt: TGTGCCAGCAGTGACTTGGGACTAGCCTACGAGCAGTACTTC
cdr3_aa: CASSDLGLAYEQYF

j_call: TRBJ2-7
d_call: TRBD1
v_call: TRBV18
clone_size: NA
cdr3_nt: TGTGCCAGCTCACCACCTATCGGGACAGGGGGCCGCGAGCAGTACTTC
cdr3_aa: CASSPPIGTGGREQYF

j_call: TRBJ1-6
d_call: TRBD1
v_call: TRBV27
clone_size: NA
cdr3_nt: TGTGCCAGCAGTTGGGGACAGGGGCGACCCCTCCACTTT
cdr3_aa: CASSWGQGRPLHF

j_call: TRBJ2-6
d_call: NA
v_call: TRBV21-1
clone_size: NA
cdr3_nt: TGTGCCAGCAGCAATCGCGAGGGGATCCACTCTGGGGCCAACGTCCTGACTTTC
cdr3_aa: CASSNREGIHSGANVLTF

j_call: TRBJ2-3
d_call: NA
v_call: TRBV6-1
clone_size: NA
cdr3_nt: TGTGCCGGCATTCGGGCGGGGGCAGTTACAGATACGCAGTATTTT
cdr3_aa: CAGIRAGAVTDTQYF

j_call: TRBJ2-3
d_call: NA
v_call: TRBV5-1
clone_size: NA
cdr3_nt: TGCGCCAGCAGCGTGGTGGGCATCACAGATACGCAGTATTTT
cdr3_aa: CASSVVGITDTQYF

j_call: TRBJ2-1
d_call: TRBD2
v_call: TRBV6-5
clone_size: NA
cdr3_nt: TGTGCCAGCAGTTATCGGCTAGCGGGGGGCGATGAGCAGTTCTTC
cdr3_aa: CASSYRLAGGDEQFF

j_call: TRBJ2-3
d_call: NA
v_call: TRBV6-2/TRBV6-3
clone_size: NA
cdr3_nt: TGTGCCAGCAGTTACCGGGATTTTGTCGGCACAGATACGCAGTATTTT
cdr3_aa: CASSYRDFVGTDTQYF

j_call: TRBJ1-2
d_call: NA
v_call: TRBV15
clone_size: few
cdr3_nt: TGTGCCACCAGCAGAGAACGCAGGGTGAACTATGGCTACACCTTC
cdr3_aa: CATSRERRVNYGYTF

j_call: TRBJ2-1
d_call: NA
v_call: TRBV12-3/TRBV12-4
clone_size: few
cdr3_nt: TGTGCCAGCAGTTTAATACAGAACAATGAGCAGTTCTTC
cdr3_aa: CASSLIQNNEQFF

j_call: TRBJ2-7
d_call: NA
v_call: TRBV11-1
clone_size: NA
cdr3_nt: TGTGCCAGCAGCTCTGCAGAGGACTACGAGCAGTACTTC
cdr3_aa: CASSSAEDYEQYF

j_call: TRBJ2-7
d_call: NA
v_call: TRBV28
clone_size: NA
cdr3_nt: TGTGCCAGCAGTCCCGGACAGCAGACCTCCTACGAGCAGTACTTC
cdr3_aa: CASSPGQQTSYEQYF

j_call: TRBJ2-1
d_call: NA
v_call: TRBV20-1
clone_size: NA
cdr3_nt: TGCAGTGCTAGTAAGGGGGGGACTTACAATGAGCAGTTCTTC
cdr3_aa: CSASKGGTYNEQFF

j_call: TRBJ1-2
d_call: NA
v_call: TRBV9
clone_size: few
cdr3_nt: TGTGCCAGCAGCGATTCCCGGGCGAGTGTAGCGGGGGGCTACACCTTC
cdr3_aa: CASSDSRASVAGGYTF

j_call: TRBJ1-6
d_call: NA
v_call: TRBV7-8
clone_size: once
cdr3_nt: TGTGCCAGCAGCTCCGAAGCGCGGGGGTTTAATTCACCCCTCCACTTT
cdr3_aa: CASSSEARGFNSPLHF

j_call: TRBJ2-5
d_call: NA
v_call: TRBV28
clone_size: NA
cdr3_nt: TGTGCCAGCAGTTTAAATCAGGGTAGGGAGACCCAGTACTTC
cdr3_aa: CASSLNQGRETQYF

j_call: TRBJ2-1
d_call: TRBD1
v_call: TRBV6-2/TRBV6-3
clone_size: NA
cdr3_nt: TGTGCCAGCAGAAAGGGGACAGGGGGCGCCTCCAATGAGCAGTTCTTC
cdr3_aa: CASRKGTGGASNEQFF

j_call: TRBJ2-3
d_call: NA
v_call: TRBV5-1
clone_size: NA
cdr3_nt: TGCGCCAGCAGCCCCGGTGGAAGTCGGGATACGCAGTATTTT
cdr3_aa: CASSPGGSRDTQYF

j_call: TRBJ2-3
d_call: TRBD1
v_call: TRBV3-1
clone_size: NA
cdr3_nt: TGTGCCAGCAGCCAAGGCCCCGGGACAGATGGGGAGACAGATACGCAGTATTTT
cdr3_aa: CASSQGPGTDGETDTQYF

j_call: TRBJ2-1
d_call: NA
v_call: TRBV29-1
clone_size: NA
cdr3_nt: TGCAGCGTTGGGGGTAATGAGCGGTTCTTC
cdr3_aa: CSVGGNERFF

j_call: TRBJ1-2
d_call: TRBD1
v_call: TRBV6-6
clone_size: few
cdr3_nt: TGTGCCAGCAGCCACCGACAGGGAATGCCGGCGTGGGGGCACACCTTC
cdr3_aa: CASSHRQGMPAWGHTF

j_call: TRBJ2-7
d_call: NA
v_call: TRBV20-1
clone_size: NA
cdr3_nt: TGCAGTGCTAGAGGGGGGGCCTCCTACGAGCAGTACTTC
cdr3_aa: CSARGGASYEQYF

j_call: TRBJ2-7
d_call: NA
v_call: TRBV6-2/TRBV6-3
clone_size: NA
cdr3_nt: TGTGCCAGCAGCTATCCCTCAGGATACGAGCAGTACTTC
cdr3_aa: CASSYPSGYEQYF

j_call: TRBJ2-3
d_call: NA
v_call: TRBV12-5
clone_size: NA
cdr3_nt: TGTGCTAGTGGTTTGGAAAGGGGGTTCACAGATACGCAGTATTTT
cdr3_aa: CASGLERGFTDTQYF

j_call: TRBJ2-4
d_call: TRBD1
v_call: TRBV28
clone_size: few
cdr3_nt: TGTGCCAGCAGTCCCTCGGACAGGACCAAGAACATTCAGTACTTC
cdr3_aa: CASSPSDRTKNIQYF

j_call: TRBJ2-3
d_call: TRBD2
v_call: TRBV7-2
clone_size: NA
cdr3_nt: TGTGCCAGCAGCCAGGGGCGGGGGGGAAGCACAGATACGCAGTATTTT
cdr3_aa: CASSQGRGGSTDTQYF

j_call: TRBJ1-5
d_call: NA
v_call: TRBV2
clone_size: NA
cdr3_nt: TGTGCCAGCGGTGACAGAAAGGGTCAGCCCCAGCATTTT
cdr3_aa: CASGDRKGQPQHF

j_call: TRBJ1-2
d_call: NA
v_call: TRBV6-5
clone_size: few
cdr3_nt: TGTGCCAGCAGTTACCCCGGAAGCGGCTACACCTTC
cdr3_aa: CASSYPGSGYTF

j_call: TRBJ2-1
d_call: NA
v_call: TRBV7-2
clone_size: few
cdr3_nt: TGTGCCAGCAGCTTAACGGTGCTGAGCTCCTACAATGAGCAGTTCTTC
cdr3_aa: CASSLTVLSSYNEQFF

j_call: TRBJ1-5
d_call: NA
v_call: TRBV4-1
clone_size: few
cdr3_nt: TGCGCCAGCAGCCTTCCACCCGATAGGGGGGGATGTCAGCCCCAGCATTTT
cdr3_aa: CASSLPPDRGGCQPQHF

j_call: TRBJ2-2
d_call: NA
v_call: TRBV2
clone_size: NA
cdr3_nt: TGTGCCAGCACCCAGGGAGGGAACACCGGGGAGCTGTTTTTT
cdr3_aa: CASTQGGNTGELFF

j_call: TRBJ1-2
d_call: NA
v_call: TRBV20-1
clone_size: few
cdr3_nt: TGCAGTGTTGGAGACGAGAACTATGGCTACACCTTC
cdr3_aa: CSVGDENYGYTF

j_call: TRBJ2-7
d_call: TRBD2
v_call: TRBV28
clone_size: few
cdr3_nt: TGTGCCAGCAGAACACTAGCGGGTTCCTACGAGCAGTACTTC
cdr3_aa: CASRTLAGSYEQYF

j_call: TRBJ2-7
d_call: NA
v_call: TRBV20-1
clone_size: NA
cdr3_nt: TGCAGTGCTAGGGTCACGGGGATGGGCTCCTACGAGCAGTACTTC
cdr3_aa: CSARVTGMGSYEQYF

j_call: TRBJ1-2
d_call: NA
v_call: TRBV25-1
clone_size: NA
cdr3_nt: TGTGCCAGCAGTGAATGGGGACATGGCTACACCTTC
cdr3_aa: CASSEWGHGYTF

j_call: TRBJ1-6
d_call: TRBD1
v_call: TRBV20-1
clone_size: NA
cdr3_nt: TGCAGTGCTAGAGATAGTGCCAAGACAGGGTTTTCACCCCTCCACTTT
cdr3_aa: CSARDSAKTGFSPLHF